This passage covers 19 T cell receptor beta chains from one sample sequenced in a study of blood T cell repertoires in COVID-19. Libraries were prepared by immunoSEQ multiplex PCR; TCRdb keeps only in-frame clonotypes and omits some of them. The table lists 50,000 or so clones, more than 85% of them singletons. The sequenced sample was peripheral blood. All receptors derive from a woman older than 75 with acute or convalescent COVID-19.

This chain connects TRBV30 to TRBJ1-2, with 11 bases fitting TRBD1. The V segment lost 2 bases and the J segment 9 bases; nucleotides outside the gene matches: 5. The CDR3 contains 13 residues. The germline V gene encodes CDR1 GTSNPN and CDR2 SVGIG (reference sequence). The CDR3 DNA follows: TGTGCCTGGAGTCCGGGACAGGGGGACAGCTACACCTTC. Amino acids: CAWSPGQGDSYTF.

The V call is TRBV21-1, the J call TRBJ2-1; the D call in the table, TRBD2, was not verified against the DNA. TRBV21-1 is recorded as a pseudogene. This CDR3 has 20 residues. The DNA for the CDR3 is TGTGCCAGCAGCAAAAGGCGGAGACTAGCGGGAGGTAGCTCCTACAATGAGCAGTTCTTC. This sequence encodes CASSKRRRLAGGSSYNEQFF.

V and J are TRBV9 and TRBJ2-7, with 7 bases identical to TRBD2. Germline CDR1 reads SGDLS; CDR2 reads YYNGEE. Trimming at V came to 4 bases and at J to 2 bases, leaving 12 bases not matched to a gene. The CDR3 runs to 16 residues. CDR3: CASSPHGGTQPYEQYF. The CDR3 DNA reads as TGTGCCAGCAGCCCTCACGGGGGGACTCAACCCTACGAGCAGTACTTC. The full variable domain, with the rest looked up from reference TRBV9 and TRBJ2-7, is DSGVTQTPKHLITATGQRVTLRCSPRSGDLSVYWYQQSLDQGLQFLIQYYNGEERAKGNILERFSAQQFPDLHSELNLSSLELGDSALYFCASSPHGGTQPYEQYFGPGTRLTVT.

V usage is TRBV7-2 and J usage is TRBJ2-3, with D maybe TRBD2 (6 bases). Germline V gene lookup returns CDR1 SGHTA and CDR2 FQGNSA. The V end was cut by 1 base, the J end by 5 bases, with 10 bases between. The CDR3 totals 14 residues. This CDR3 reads CASSLGLDLDTQYF. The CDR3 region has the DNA TGTGCCAGCAGCTTAGGACTAGATCTAGATACGCAGTATTTT. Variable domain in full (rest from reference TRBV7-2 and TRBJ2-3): GAGVSQSPSNKVTEKGKDVELRCDPISGHTALYWYRQSLGQGLEFLIYFQGNSAPDKSGLPSDRFSAERTGGSVSTLTIQRTQQEDSAVYLCASSLGLDLDTQYFGPGTRLTVL.

CDR3 loop: CASSLASRGLNTGELFF. The CDR3 DNA is TGTGCCAGCAGCTTAGCGTCTCGTGGGCTGAACACCGGGGAGCTGTTTTTT. V usage is TRBV7-6 and J usage is TRBJ2-2, with D unclear. The V end was cut by 0 bases, the J end by 1 base, with 12 bases between. Per germline, CDR1 SGHVS and CDR2 FNYEAQ. The CDR3 has 17 residues.

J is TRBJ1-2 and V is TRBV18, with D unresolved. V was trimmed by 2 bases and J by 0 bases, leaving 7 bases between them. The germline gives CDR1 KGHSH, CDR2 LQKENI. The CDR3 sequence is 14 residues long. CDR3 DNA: TGTGCCAGCTCACCAGTGGCAGCTAACTATGGCTACACCTTC. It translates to CASSPVAANYGYTF.

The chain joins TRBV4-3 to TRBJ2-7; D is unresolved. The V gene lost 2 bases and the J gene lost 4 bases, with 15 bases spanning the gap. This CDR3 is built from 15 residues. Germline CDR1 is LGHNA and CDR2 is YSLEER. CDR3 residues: CASSQTPLGPYEQYF. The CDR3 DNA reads TGCGCCAGCAGCCAAACCCCATTGGGCCCATACGAGCAGTACTTC.

Here the CDR3 reads CATSAGGGPYNEQFF. In DNA, the CDR3 is TGTGCCACCAGTGCCGGGGGGGGGCCCTACAATGAGCAGTTCTTC. The genes are TRBV24-1 and TRBJ2-1, with TRBD2 matching 8 bases. The CDR3 length is 15 residues. Trimming cost V 5 bases and J 2 bases; bases outside gene matches: 4. Per germline, CDR1 KGHDR and CDR2 SFDVKD.

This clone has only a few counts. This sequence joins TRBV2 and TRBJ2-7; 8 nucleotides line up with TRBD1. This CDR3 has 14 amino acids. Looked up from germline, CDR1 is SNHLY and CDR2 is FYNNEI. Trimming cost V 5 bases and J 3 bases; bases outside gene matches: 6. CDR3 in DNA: TGTGCCAGCAGTCCCCCGGGACAGGTCTACGAGCAGTACTTC. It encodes CASSPPGQVYEQYF.

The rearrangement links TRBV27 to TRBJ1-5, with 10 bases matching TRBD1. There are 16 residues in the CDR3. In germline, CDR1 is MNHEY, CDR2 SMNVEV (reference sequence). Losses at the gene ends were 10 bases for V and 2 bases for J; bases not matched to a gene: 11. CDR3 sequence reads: CAIPNDRGRGNQPQHF. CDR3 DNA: TGTGCCATCCCGAACGACAGGGGGCGAGGCAATCAGCCCCAGCATTTT.

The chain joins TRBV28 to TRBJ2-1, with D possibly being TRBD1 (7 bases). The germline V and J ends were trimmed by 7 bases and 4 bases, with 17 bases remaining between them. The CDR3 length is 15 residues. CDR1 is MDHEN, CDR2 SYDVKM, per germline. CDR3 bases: TGTGCCAGCAAAGAAGTCCAGGGGGGTTACAATGAGCAGTTCTTC. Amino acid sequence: CASKEVQGGYNEQFF.

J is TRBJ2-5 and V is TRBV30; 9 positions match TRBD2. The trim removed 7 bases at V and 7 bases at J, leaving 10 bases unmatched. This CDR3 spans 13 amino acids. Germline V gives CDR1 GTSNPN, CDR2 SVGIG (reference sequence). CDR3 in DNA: TGTGCCTACGACCTGGGACTAGCTTCGACCCAGTACTTC. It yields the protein CAYDLGLASTQYF.

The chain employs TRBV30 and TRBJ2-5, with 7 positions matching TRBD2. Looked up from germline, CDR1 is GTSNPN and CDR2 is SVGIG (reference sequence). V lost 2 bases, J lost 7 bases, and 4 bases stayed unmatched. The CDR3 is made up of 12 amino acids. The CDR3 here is CAWSPQRGTQYF. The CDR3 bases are TGTGCCTGGAGTCCCCAGCGGGGGACCCAGTACTTC.

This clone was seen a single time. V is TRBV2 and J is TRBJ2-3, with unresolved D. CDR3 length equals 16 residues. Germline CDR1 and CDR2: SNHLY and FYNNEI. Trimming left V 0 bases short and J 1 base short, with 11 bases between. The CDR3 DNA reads TGTGCCAGCAGTGAAGCGTTTAGTCACCGCACAGATACGCAGTATTTT. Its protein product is CASSEAFSHRTDTQYF.

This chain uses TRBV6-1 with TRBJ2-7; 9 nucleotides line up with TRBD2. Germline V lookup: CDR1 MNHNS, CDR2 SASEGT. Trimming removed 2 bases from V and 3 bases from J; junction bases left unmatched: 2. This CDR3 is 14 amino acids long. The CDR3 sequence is CASSERAGGYEQYF. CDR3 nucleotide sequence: TGTGCCAGCAGTGAAAGAGCGGGAGGCTACGAGCAGTACTTC.

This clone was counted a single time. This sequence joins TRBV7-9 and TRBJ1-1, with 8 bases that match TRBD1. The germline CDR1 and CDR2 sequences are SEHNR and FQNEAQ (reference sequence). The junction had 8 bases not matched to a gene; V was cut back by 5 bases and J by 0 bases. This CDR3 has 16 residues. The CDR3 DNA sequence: TGTGCCAGCAGCCCAAGGACAGGGTTTATGAACACTGAAGCTTTCTTT. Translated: CASSPRTGFMNTEAFF.

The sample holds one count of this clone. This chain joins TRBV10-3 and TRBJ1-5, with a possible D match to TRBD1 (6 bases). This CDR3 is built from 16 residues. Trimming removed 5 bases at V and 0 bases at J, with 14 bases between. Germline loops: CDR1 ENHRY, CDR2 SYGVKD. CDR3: CAISPGQLYSNQPQHF. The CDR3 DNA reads TGTGCCATCAGTCCAGGACAGCTCTATAGCAATCAGCCCCAGCATTTT.

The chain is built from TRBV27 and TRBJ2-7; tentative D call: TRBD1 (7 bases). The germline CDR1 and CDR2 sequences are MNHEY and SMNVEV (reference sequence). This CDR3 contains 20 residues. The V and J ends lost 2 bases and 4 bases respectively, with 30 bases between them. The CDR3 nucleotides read TGTGCCAGCAGTTTAACCTACAGGGGCGCAGGGTTGACTAGACAATACGAGCAGTACTTC. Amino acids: CASSLTYRGAGLTRQYEQYF.

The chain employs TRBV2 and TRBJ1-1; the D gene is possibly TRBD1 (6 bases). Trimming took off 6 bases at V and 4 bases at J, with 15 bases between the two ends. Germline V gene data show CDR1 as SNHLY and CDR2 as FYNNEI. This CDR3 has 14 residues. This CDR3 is CASSAQGVSTEAFF. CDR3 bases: TGTGCCAGCAGCGCACAGGGCGTGAGCACTGAAGCTTTCTTT. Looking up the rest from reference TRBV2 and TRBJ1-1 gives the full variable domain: EPEVTQTPSHQVTQMGQEVILRCVPISNHLYFYWYRQILGQKVEFLVSFYNNEISEKSEIFDDQFSVERPDGSNFTLKIRSTKLEDSAMYFCASSAQGVSTEAFFGQGTRLTVV.